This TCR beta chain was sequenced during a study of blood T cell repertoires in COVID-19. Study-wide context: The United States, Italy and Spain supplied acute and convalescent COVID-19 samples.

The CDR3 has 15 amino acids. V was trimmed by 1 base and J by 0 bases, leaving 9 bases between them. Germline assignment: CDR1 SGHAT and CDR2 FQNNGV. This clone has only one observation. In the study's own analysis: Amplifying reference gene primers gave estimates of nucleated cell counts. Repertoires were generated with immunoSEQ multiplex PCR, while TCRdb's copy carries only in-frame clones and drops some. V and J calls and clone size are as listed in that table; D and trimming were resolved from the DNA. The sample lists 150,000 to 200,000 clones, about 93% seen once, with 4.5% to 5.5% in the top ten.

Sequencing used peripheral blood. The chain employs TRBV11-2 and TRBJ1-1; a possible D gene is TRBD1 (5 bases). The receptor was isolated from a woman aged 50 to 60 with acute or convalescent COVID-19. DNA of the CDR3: TGTGCCAGCAGCTTAGCCAGGGCGGTGAACACTGAAGCTTTCTTT. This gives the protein CASSLARAVNTEAFF.